This is a list of T cell receptor beta chains from one sample in a study of cytomegalovirus exposure and HLA in healthy donors. This table comes from immunoSEQ multiplex PCR, and its TCRdb copy is limited to in-frame clones, with some not included. This table holds about 130,000 clones, around 67% found once. Sequencing was performed on PBMCs. The source is a woman aged 40 to 50 in good health and CMV-seropositive. The CDR3 runs from the conserved cysteine through the conserved F or W. A D gene is named only where the DNA matches it firmly. Size is omitted from some rows. Given values are once, few, many or a class for expanded clones.

v_gene	j_gene	abundance	d_gene	CDR3aa	CDR3nt
TRBV18	TRBJ2-1	once	.	CASSLSTPSYNEQFF	TGTGCCAGCTCACTCAGTACCCCTTCCTACAATGAGCAGTTCTTC
TRBV11-2	TRBJ1-5	.	TRBD1	CASSSGQGMYQPQHF	TGTGCCAGCAGCTCCGGACAGGGCATGTATCAGCCCCAGCATTTT
TRBV15	TRBJ1-3	.	.	CATTRPGTGNTIYF	TGTGCCACAACTCGGCCAGGGACTGGAAACACCATATATTTT
TRBV7-3	TRBJ2-3	.	.	CASSLTSGAADTQYF	TGTGCCAGCAGCTTAACGTCAGGGGCGGCAGATACGCAGTATTTT
TRBV9	TRBJ2-5	.	.	CASSATTRTQYF	TGTGCCAGCAGCGCGACTACGAGGACCCAGTACTTC
TRBV2	TRBJ2-2	.	TRBD2	CASMGGRVTGELFF	TGTGCCAGCATGGGCGGGAGGGTCACCGGGGAGCTGTTTTTT
TRBV28	TRBJ1-5	.	.	CASRSGNQGGPHQPQHF	TGTGCCAGCCGTTCCGGAAACCAGGGAGGACCCCATCAGCCCCAGCATTTT
TRBV9	TRBJ2-1	few	TRBD2	CASSPSWRASGPHNEQFF	TGTGCCAGCAGCCCCTCCTGGCGGGCTAGCGGCCCTCACAATGAGCAGTTCTTC
TRBV5-1	TRBJ2-5	.	.	CASSLGLAQETQYF	TGCGCCAGCAGCTTGGGTCTAGCGCAAGAGACCCAGTACTTC
TRBV7-2	TRBJ2-3	.	TRBD2	CASSVRGFNTDTQYF	TGTGCCAGCAGCGTGCGGGGGTTTAACACAGATACGCAGTATTTT
TRBV6-5	TRBJ1-1	.	TRBD1	CASSYGQGASDTEAFF	TGTGCCAGCAGTTACGGACAGGGGGCATCGGACACTGAAGCTTTCTTT
TRBV28	TRBJ2-3	few	.	CASSLVRETDTQYF	TGTGCCAGCAGTTTAGTTCGGGAAACAGATACGCAGTATTTT
TRBV5-1	TRBJ2-1	.	TRBD2	CASSKGTSGGGDEQFF	TGCGCCAGCAGCAAGGGGACTAGCGGAGGGGGGGATGAGCAGTTCTTC
TRBV7-9	TRBJ1-4	.	TRBD1	CASSSPGGIGEKLFF	TGTGCCAGCAGCTCACCAGGGGGGATCGGGGAAAAACTGTTTTTT
TRBV7-2	TRBJ2-1	.	TRBD2	CASSLAGTSGRASEQFF	TGTGCCAGCAGCTTAGCAGGGACTAGCGGGAGGGCGTCTGAGCAGTTCTTC
TRBV28	TRBJ1-2	.	.	CASSTPGAIYGYTF	TGTGCCAGCAGTACTCCAGGGGCCATCTATGGCTACACCTTC
TRBV25-1	TRBJ2-5	once	TRBD2	CASSEWAGGSETQYF	TGTGCCAGCAGTGAATGGGCGGGAGGGTCAGAGACCCAGTACTTC
TRBV28	TRBJ1-4	.	TRBD1	CASSAGQGEEKLFF	TGTGCCAGCAGCGCGGGACAGGGCGAAGAAAAACTGTTTTTT
TRBV5-1	TRBJ2-2	.	.	CASSWGDRNTGELFF	TGCGCCAGCAGCTGGGGGGACAGGAACACCGGGGAGCTGTTTTTT
TRBV6-6	TRBJ1-1	.	.	CASSYPPTAVSTEAFF	TGTGCCAGCAGTTACCCACCGACAGCCGTCAGCACTGAAGCTTTCTTT
TRBV30	TRBJ1-2	.	.	CAWSALEVPMRGYTF	TGTGCCTGGAGTGCCCTAGAGGTACCTATGCGGGGCTACACCTTC
TRBV30	TRBJ2-6	.	TRBD1	CAWTSRQGAGPGANVLTF	TGTGCCTGGACTTCTCGACAGGGGGCAGGGCCCGGGGCCAACGTCCTGACTTTC
TRBV7-9	TRBJ1-1	.	.	CASSLGQGREAFF	TGTGCCAGCAGCTTAGGTCAGGGTAGGGAAGCTTTCTTT
TRBV28	TRBJ1-1	few	TRBD1	CASRPTLDRAEAFF	TGTGCCAGCAGGCCAACCCTGGACAGGGCCGAAGCTTTCTTT
TRBV5-8	TRBJ2-1	.	TRBD1	CASRTPTGDNEQFF	TGTGCCAGCAGAACGCCGACAGGGGACAATGAGCAGTTCTTC
TRBV30	TRBJ2-2	.	TRBD2	CAWSALAGGPRELFF	TGTGCCTGGAGCGCCCTAGCGGGAGGGCCAAGGGAGCTGTTTTTT